This T cell receptor beta chain appears in the sequencing data of a study of blood T cell repertoires in COVID-19. Study-wide context: Spain, Italy and the United States supplied samples that represented acute and convalescent COVID-19. Sources were T cells, B-cell-depleted T cells, or PBMCs; the material itself was cDNA or gDNA.

In the authors' workflow: Reference gene primer amplification in the assay estimated nucleated cell counts. This table comes from immunoSEQ multiplex PCR, and its TCRdb copy is limited to in-frame clones, with some not included. The V and J calls and clone size were taken over from that table, and D and trimming were inferred from the DNA. The data contain around 140,000 clones, roughly 88% of them singletons. Between the trimmed V and J ends, which lost 1 base and 7 bases, there was a span of 11 bases. Germline values: CDR1 LGHDT, CDR2 YNNKEL (reference sequence). This CDR3 spans 13 amino acids. Input material: peripheral blood. This receptor was identified in a woman aged 55-69 years with acute or convalescent COVID-19. This chain uses TRBV3-1 (or the pseudogene TRBV3-2) with TRBJ2-7, with a tentative D call TRBD2 (5 bases). The CDR3 region is CASSQGYTGEQYF. As DNA, the CDR3 is TGTGCCAGCAGCCAAGGGTATACGGGGGAGCAGTACTTC.